This T cell receptor (beta chain) was profiled in a study of vaccination and CD4 T cells after COVID-19. Study details: Post-COVID samples were collected a median roughly 3 months following diagnosis, spanning 35 to 161.

Indicated treatment: approximately nine-day PBMC culture with coronavirus spike peptide pools or control peptides (ViraFEST assay). Turning to this clonotype: Its matching antigen is unknown.

The Oncomine TCR Beta short-read assay sequenced DNA from cultured CD4+ T cells. TCRdb processed the PCR reads anew with MiXCR; each CDR3 protein has one entry. This sample has some 21,000 distinct CDR3 sequences, with 38% found just once. Deletions cut 2 bases from V and 1 base from J, with 9 bases between. The CDR3 sequence is 14 residues long. Germline V lookup: CDR1 SNHLY, CDR2 FYNNEI. Sequencing used cultured CD4+ T cells from blood. This rearrangement joins TRBV2 to TRBJ2-7; D is possibly TRBD1 (6 bases). The source is a human donor with COVID-19. The DNA for the CDR3 is TGTGCCAGCAGTGAAACAGGGCCATCCTACGAGCAGTACTTC. It codes for CASSETGPSYEQYF.